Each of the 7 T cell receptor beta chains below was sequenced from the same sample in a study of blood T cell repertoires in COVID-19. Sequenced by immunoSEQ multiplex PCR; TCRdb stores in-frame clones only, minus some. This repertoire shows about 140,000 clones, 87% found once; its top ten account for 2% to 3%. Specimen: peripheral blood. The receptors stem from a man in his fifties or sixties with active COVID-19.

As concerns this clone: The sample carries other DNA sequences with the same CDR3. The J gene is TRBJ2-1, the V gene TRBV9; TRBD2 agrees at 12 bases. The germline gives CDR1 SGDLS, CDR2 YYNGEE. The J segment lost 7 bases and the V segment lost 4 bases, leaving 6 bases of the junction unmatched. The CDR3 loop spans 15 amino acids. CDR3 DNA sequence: TGTGCCAGCAGCCCTCCTAGCGGGGGGGCAAATGAGCAGTTCTTC. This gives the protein CASSPPSGGANEQFF.

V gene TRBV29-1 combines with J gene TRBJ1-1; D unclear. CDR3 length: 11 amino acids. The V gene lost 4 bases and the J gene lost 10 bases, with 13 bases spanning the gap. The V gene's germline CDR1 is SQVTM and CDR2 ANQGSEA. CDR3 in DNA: TGCAGCGTTGTCGGGGTACTAGGAGCTTTCTTT. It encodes CSVVGVLGAFF.

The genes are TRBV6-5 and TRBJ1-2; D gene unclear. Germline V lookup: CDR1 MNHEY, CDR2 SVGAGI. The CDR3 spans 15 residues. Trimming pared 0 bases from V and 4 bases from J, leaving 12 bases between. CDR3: CASSYSGSLRYGYTF. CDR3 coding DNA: TGTGCCAGCAGTTACTCGGGCAGCCTCCGCTATGGCTACACCTTC.

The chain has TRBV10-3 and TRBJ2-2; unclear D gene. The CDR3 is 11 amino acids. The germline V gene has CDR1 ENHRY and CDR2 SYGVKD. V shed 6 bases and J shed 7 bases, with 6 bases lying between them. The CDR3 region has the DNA TGTGCCATCAGCCCGGGCGGGGAGCTGTTTTTT. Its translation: CAISPGGELFF.

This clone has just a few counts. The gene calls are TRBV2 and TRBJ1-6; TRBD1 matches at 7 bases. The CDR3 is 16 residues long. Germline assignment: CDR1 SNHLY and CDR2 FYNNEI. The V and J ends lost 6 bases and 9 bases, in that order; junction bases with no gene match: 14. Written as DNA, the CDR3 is TGTGCCAGCAGCCCGATTCTCGAGGGGGCAGGTTCACCCCTCCACTTT. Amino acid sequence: CASSPILEGAGSPLHF.

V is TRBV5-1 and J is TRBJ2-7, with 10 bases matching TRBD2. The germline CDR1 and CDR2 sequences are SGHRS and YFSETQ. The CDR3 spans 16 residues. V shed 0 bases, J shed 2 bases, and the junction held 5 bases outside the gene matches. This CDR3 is CASSLASGTSAYEQYF. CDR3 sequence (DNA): TGCGCCAGCAGCTTGGCCTCCGGGACTAGCGCCTACGAGCAGTACTTC.

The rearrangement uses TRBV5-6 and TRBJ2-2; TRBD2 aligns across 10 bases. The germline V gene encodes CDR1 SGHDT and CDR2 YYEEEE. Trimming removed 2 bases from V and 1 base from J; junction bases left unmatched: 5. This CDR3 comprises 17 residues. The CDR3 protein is CASSLLLAGENTGELFF. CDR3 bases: TGTGCCAGCAGCTTATTGCTAGCGGGGGAGAACACCGGGGAGCTGTTTTTT.